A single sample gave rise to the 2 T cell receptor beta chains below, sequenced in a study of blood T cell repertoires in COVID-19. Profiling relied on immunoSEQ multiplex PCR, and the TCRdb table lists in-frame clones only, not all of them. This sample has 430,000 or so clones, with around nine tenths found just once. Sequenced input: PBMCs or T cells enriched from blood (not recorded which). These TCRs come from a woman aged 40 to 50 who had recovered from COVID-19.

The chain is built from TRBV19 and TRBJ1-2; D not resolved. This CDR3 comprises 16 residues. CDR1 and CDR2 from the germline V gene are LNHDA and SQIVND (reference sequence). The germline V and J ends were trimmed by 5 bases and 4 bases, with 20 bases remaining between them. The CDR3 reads CASSPQWQVPFYGYTF. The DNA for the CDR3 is TGTGCCAGTAGTCCCCAATGGCAGGTCCCGTTCTATGGCTACACCTTC.

DNA for the CDR3: TGCAGCGTTGTGACAGGGGGCTTTAACAATGAGCAGTTCTTC. Its translation is CSVVTGGFNNEQFF. This chain uses TRBV29-1 with TRBJ2-1, with 10 positions matching TRBD1. V shed 4 bases, J shed 5 bases, and the junction held 5 bases outside the gene matches. Germline V gives CDR1 SQVTM, CDR2 ANQGSEA. The CDR3 is 14 residues long.